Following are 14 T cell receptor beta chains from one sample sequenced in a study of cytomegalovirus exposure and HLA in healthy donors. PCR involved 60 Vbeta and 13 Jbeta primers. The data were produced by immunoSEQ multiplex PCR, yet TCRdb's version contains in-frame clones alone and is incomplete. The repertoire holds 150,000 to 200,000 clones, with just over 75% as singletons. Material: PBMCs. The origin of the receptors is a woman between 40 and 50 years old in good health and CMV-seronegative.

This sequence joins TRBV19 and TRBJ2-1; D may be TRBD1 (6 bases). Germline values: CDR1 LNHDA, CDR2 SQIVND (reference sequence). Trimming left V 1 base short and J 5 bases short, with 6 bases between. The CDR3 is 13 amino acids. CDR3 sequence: CASSIAGDNEQFF. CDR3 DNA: TGTGCCAGTAGTATAGCAGGGGACAATGAGCAGTTCTTC.

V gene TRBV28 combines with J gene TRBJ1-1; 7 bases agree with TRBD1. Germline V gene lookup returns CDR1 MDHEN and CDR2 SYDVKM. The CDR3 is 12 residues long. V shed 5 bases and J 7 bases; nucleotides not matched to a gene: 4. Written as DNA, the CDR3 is TGTGCCAGCAGTGACAGGGAGGTTGAAGCTTTCTTT. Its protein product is CASSDREVEAFF.

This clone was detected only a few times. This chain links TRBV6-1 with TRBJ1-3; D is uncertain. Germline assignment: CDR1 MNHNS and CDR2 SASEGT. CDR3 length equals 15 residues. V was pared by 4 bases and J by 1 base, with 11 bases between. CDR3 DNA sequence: TGTGCCAGCAGTGCTCAAAGCGCATCTGGAAACACCATATATTTT. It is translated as CASSAQSASGNTIYF.

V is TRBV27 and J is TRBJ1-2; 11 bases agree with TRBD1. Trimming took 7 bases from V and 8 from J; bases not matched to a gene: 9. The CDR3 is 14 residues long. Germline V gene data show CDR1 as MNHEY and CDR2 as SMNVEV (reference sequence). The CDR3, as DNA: TGTGCCAGCATGGGGACAGGGGGTGGTGGAGGCTACACCTTC. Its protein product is CASMGTGGGGGYTF.

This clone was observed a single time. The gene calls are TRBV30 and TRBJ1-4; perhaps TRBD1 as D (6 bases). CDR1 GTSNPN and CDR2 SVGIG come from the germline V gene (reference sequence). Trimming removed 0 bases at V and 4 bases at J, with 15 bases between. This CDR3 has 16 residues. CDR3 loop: CAWSVLSTGRNEKLFF. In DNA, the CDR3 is TGTGCCTGGAGTGTACTGTCAACAGGGCGTAATGAAAAACTGTTTTTT.

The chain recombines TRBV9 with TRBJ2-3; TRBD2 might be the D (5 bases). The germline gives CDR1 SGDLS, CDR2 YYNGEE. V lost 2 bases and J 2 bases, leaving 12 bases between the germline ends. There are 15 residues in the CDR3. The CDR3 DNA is TGTGCCAGCAGCGTTGGACTGGATTACACAGATACGCAGTATTTT. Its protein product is CASSVGLDYTDTQYF. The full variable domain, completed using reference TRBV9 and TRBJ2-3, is DSGVTQTPKHLITATGQRVTLRCSPRSGDLSVYWYQQSLDQGLQFLIQYYNGEERAKGNILERFSAQQFPDLHSELNLSSLELGDSALYFCASSVGLDYTDTQYFGPGTRLTVL.

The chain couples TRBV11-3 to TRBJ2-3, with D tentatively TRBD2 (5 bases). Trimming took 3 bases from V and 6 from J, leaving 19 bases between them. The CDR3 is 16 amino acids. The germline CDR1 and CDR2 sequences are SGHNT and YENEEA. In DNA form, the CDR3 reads TGTGCCAGCAGCTTCCGTCGGCTAGCCGTGCAGGATACGCAGTATTTT. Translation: CASSFRRLAVQDTQYF.

The CDR3 loop reads CASSLMASDTQYF. The CDR3 DNA follows: TGTGCCAGCAGTTTAATGGCCTCAGATACGCAGTATTTT. The chain recombines TRBV27 with TRBJ2-3; D call uncertain. The V and J ends lost 2 bases and 4 bases respectively, with 7 bases between them. Germline V lookup: CDR1 MNHEY, CDR2 SMNVEV (reference sequence). The CDR3 is 13 amino acids.

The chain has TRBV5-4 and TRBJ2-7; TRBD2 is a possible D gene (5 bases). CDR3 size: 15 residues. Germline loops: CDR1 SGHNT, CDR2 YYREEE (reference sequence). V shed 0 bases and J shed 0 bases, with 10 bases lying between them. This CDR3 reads CASSLGGSSSYEQYF. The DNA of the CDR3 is TGTGCCAGCAGCTTGGGCGGGTCCAGCTCCTACGAGCAGTACTTC.

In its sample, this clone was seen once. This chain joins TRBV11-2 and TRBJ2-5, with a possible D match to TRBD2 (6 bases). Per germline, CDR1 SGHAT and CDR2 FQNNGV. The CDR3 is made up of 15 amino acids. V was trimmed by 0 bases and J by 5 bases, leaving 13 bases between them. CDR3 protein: CASSLEGRDGETQYF. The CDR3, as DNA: TGTGCCAGCAGCTTAGAAGGGCGGGATGGGGAGACCCAGTACTTC. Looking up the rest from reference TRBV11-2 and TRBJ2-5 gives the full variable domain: EAGVAQSPRYKIIEKRQSVAFWCNPISGHATLYWYQQILGQGPKLLIQFQNNGVVDDSQLPKDRFSAERLKGVDSTLKIQPAKLEDSAVYLCASSLEGRDGETQYFGPGTRLLVL.

This CDR3 is CASSLPGEGNEQFF. DNA of the CDR3: TGTGCCAGCAGCTTACCGGGGGAAGGCAATGAGCAGTTCTTC. V is TRBV13 and J is TRBJ2-1; D might be TRBD2 (6 bases). CDR3 length: 14 amino acids. Germline V CDR1 and CDR2: PRHDT, FYEKMQ (reference sequence). Trimming took 2 bases from V and 6 from J, leaving 11 bases between them.

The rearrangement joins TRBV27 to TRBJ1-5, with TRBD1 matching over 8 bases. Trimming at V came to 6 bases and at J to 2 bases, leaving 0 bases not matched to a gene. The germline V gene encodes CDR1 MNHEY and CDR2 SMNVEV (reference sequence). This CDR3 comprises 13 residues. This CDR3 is CASRDRGNQPQHF. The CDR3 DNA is TGTGCCAGCAGGGACAGGGGCAATCAGCCCCAGCATTTT.

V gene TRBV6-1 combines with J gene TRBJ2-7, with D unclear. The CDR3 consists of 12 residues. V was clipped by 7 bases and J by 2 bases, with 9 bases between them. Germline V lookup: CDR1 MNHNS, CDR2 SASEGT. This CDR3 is CASTPGPYEQYF. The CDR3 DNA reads TGTGCCAGCACCCCCGGTCCCTACGAGCAGTACTTC.

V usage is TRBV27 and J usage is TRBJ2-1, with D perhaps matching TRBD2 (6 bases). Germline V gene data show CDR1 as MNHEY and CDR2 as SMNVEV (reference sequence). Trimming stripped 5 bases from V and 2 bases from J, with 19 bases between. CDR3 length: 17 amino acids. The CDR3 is CASSPPFGGDTYNEQFF. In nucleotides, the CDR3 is TGTGCCAGCAGTCCCCCCTTTGGCGGGGATACCTACAATGAGCAGTTCTTC.